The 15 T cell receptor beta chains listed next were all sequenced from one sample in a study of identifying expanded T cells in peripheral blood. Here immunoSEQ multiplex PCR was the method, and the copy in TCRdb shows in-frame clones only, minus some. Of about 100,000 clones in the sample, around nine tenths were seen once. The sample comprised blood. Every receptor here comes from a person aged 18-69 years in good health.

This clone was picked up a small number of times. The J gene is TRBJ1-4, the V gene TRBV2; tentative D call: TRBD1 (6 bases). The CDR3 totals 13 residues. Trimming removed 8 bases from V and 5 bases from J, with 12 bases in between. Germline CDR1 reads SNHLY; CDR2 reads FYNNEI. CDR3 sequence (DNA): TGTGCCAGCGATAAGGGGGGGAATGAAAAACTGTTTTTT. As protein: CASDKGGNEKLFF.

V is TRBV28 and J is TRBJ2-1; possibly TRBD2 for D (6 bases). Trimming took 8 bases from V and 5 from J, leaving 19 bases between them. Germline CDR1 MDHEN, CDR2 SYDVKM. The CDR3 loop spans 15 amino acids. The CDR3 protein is CASLTWGVGNNEQFF. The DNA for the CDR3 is TGTGCCAGCCTCACGTGGGGGGTAGGGAACAATGAGCAGTTCTTC.

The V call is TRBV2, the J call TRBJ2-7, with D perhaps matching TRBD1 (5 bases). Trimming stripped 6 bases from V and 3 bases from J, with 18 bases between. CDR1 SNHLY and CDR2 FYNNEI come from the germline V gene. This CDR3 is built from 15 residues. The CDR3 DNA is TGTGCCAGCAGATATACCAGGGTTTCAGGCTACGAGCAGTACTTC. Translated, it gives CASRYTRVSGYEQYF.

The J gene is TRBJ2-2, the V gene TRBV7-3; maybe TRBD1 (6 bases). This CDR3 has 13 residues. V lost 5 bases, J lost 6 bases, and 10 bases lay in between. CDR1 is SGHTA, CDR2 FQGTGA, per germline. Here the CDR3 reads CASSHDRSGELFF. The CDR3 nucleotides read TGTGCCAGCAGCCACGACAGGTCCGGGGAGCTGTTTTTT.

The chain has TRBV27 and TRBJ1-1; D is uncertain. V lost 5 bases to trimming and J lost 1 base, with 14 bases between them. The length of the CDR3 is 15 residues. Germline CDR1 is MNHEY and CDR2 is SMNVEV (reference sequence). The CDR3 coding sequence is TGTGCCAGCAGTCCGTTCCGGACGGCGAACACTGAAGCTTTCTTT. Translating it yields CASSPFRTANTEAFF.

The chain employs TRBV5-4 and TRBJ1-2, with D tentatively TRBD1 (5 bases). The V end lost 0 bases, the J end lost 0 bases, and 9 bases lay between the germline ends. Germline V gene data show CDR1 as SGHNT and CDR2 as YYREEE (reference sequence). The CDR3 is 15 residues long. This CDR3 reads CASSLVRDANYGYTF. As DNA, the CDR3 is TGTGCCAGCAGCTTGGTAAGGGACGCTAACTATGGCTACACCTTC.

The CDR3: CASSLGQNPYGYTF. CDR3 DNA sequence: TGTGCCAGCAGCTTGGGACAGAACCCCTATGGCTACACCTTC. The gene calls are TRBV5-4 and TRBJ1-2, with D perhaps TRBD1 (5 bases). Trimming removed 0 bases at V and 4 bases at J, with 10 bases between. The CDR3 runs to 14 residues. The germline V gene encodes CDR1 SGHNT and CDR2 YYREEE (reference sequence).

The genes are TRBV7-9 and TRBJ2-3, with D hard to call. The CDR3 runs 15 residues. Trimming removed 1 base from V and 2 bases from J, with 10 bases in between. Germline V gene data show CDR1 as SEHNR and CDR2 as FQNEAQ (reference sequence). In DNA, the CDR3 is TGTGCCAGCAGCTTAGGGGCCAGCTACACAGATACGCAGTATTTT. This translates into CASSLGASYTDTQYF.

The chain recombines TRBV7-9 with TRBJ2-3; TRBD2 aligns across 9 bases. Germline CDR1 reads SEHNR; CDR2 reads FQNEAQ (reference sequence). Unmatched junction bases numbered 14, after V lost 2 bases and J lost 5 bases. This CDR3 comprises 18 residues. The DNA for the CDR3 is TGTGCCAGCAGCTTACCTTCCGCGGGACTAGCAGACTTAGATACGCAGTATTTT. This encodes CASSLPSAGLADLDTQYF.

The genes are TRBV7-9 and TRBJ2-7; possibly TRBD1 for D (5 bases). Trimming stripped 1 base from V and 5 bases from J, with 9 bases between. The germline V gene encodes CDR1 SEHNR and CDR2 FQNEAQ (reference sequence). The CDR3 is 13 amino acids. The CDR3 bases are TGTGCCAGCAGCTTAGAGGGGCTTCACGAGCAGTACTTC. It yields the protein CASSLEGLHEQYF.

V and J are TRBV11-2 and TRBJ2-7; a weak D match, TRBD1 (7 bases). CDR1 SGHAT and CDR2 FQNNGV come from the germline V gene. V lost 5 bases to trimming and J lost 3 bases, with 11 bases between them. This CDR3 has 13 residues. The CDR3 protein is CASSRGTDYEQYF. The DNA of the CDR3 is TGTGCCAGCAGCCGGGGGACAGACTACGAGCAGTACTTC.

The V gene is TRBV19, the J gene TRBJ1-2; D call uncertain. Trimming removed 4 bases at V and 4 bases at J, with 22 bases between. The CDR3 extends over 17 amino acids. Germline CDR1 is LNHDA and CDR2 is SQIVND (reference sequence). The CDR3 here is CASSSPGEPRFFYGYTF. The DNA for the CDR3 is TGTGCCAGTAGTAGCCCGGGAGAACCCCGCTTCTTCTATGGCTACACCTTC.

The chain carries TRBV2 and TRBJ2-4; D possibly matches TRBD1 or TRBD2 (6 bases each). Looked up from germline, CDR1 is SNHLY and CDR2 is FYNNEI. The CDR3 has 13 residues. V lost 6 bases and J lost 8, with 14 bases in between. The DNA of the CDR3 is TGTGCCAGCAGGGCGACAGGAGGGGACATTCAGTACTTC. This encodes CASRATGGDIQYF.

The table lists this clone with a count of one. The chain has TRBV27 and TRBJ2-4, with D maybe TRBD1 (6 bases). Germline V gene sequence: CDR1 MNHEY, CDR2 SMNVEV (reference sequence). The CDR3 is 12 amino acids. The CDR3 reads CAQGFAKNIQYF. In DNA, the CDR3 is TGTGCGCAGGGGTTTGCCAAAAACATTCAGTACTTC.

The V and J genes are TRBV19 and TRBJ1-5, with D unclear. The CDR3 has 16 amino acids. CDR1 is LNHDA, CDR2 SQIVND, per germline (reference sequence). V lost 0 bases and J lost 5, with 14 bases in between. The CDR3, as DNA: TGTGCCAGTAGTATAGAGCCCTCTCCCCACGATCAGCCCCAGCATTTT. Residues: CASSIEPSPHDQPQHF.